Described below is a single TCR beta chain sequence and its context. Between the trimmed V and J ends, which lost 7 bases and 0 bases, there was a span of 12 bases. The CDR3 contains 14 residues. Germline loops: CDR1 LNHDA, CDR2 SQIVND (reference sequence). Assay: immunoSEQ multiplex PCR; the TCRdb copy retains only in-frame clones and omits some. Among 350,000 to 450,000 clones listed, approximately 92% were seen once. This record belongs to a study of control samples from healthy donors and cancer patients. The chain recombines TRBV19 with TRBJ1-1; D uncertain. This receptor was taken from a middle-aged man with head and neck cancer. Material for sequencing was PBMCs. The CDR3 DNA reads TGTGCCAGTAAGGACCTGCGGTTGAACACTGAAGCTTTCTTT. This encodes CASKDLRLNTEAFF.